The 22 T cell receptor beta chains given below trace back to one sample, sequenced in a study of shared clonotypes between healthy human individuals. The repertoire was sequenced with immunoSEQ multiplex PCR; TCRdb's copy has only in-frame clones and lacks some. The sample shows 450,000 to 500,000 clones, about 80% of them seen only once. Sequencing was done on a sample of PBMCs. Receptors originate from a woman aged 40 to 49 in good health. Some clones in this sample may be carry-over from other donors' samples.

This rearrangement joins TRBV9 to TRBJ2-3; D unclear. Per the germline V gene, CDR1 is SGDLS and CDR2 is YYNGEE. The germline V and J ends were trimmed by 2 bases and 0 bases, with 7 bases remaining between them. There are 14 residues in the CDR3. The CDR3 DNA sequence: TGTGCCAGCAGCGTCCTGCCTAGCACAGATACGCAGTATTTT. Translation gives CASSVLPSTDTQYF.

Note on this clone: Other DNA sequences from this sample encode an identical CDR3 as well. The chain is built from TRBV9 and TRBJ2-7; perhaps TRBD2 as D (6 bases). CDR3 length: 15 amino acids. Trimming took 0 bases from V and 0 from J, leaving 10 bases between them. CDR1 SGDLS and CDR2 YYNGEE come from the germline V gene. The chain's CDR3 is CASSVATGSSYEQYF. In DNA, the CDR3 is TGTGCCAGCAGCGTAGCTACCGGGAGCTCCTACGAGCAGTACTTC. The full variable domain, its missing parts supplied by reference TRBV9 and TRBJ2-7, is DSGVTQTPKHLITATGQRVTLRCSPRSGDLSVYWYQQSLDQGLQFLIQYYNGEERAKGNILERFSAQQFPDLHSELNLSSLELGDSALYFCASSVATGSSYEQYFGPGTRLTVT.

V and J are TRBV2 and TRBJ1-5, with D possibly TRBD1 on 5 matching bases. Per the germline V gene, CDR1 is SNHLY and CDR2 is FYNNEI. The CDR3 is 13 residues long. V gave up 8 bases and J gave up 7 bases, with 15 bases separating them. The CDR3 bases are TGTGCCAGCCGGGGGAGGTTTCTGCAGCCCCAGCATTTT. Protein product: CASRGRFLQPQHF.

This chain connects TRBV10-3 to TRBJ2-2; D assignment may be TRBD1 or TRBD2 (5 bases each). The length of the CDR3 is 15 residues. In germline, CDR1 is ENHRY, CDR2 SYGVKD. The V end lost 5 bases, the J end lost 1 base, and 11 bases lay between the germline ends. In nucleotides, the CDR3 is TGTGCCATCAGTCAGGGTCGGGAGAACACCGGGGAGCTGTTTTTT. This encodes CAISQGRENTGELFF.

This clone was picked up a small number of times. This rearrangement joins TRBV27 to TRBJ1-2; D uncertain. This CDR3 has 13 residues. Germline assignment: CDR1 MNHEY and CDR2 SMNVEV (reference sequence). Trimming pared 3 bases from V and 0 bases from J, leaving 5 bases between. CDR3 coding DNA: TGTGCCAGCAGTTTTCAGACTAACTATGGCTACACCTTC. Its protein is CASSFQTNYGYTF.

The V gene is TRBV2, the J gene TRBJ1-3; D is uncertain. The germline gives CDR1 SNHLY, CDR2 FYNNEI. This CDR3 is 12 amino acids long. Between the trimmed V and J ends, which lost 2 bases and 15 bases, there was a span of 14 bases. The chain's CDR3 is CASSERSGVGYF. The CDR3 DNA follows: TGTGCCAGCAGTGAAAGGAGCGGCGTAGGATATTTT.

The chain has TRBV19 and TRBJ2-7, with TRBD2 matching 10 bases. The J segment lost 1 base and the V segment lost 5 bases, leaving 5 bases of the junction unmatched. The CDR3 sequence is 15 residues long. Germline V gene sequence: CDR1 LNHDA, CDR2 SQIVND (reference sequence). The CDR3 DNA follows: TGTGCCAGTAGTTTGGCTAGCGGGAGTTCCTACGAGCAGTACTTC. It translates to CASSLASGSSYEQYF.

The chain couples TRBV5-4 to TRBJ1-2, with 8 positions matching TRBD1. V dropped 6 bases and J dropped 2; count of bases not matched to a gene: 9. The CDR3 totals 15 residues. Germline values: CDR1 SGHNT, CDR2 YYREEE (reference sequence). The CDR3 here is CASTDQAGGNYGYTF. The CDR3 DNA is TGTGCCAGCACGGACCAAGCAGGGGGCAACTATGGCTACACCTTC.

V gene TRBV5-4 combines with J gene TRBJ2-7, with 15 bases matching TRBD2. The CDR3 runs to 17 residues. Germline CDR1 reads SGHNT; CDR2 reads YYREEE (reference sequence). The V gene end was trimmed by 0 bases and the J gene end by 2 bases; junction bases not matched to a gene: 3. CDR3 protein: CASSLGGLAGGTYEQYF. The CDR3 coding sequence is TGTGCCAGCAGCTTGGGTGGACTAGCGGGAGGGACCTACGAGCAGTACTTC.

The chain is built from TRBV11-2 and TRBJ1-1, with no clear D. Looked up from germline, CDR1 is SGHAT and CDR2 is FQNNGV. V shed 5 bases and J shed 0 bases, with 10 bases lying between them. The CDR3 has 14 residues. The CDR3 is CASSPGPVNTEAFF. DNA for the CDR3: TGTGCCAGCAGCCCCGGCCCGGTGAACACTGAAGCTTTCTTT.

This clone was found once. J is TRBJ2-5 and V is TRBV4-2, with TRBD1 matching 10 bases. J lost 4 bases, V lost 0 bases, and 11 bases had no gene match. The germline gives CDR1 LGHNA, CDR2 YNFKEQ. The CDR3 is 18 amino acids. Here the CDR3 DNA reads TGTGCCAGCAGCCAAGAATTGGGGCGGACAGGGGGGGGAGAGACCCAGTACTTC. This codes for CASSQELGRTGGGETQYF.

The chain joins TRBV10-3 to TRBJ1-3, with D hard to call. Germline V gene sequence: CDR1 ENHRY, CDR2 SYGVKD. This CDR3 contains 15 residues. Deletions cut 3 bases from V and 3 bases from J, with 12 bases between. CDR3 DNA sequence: TGTGCCATCAGTGACCAGGTCTTCGGTGGAAACACCATATATTTT. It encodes CAISDQVFGGNTIYF.

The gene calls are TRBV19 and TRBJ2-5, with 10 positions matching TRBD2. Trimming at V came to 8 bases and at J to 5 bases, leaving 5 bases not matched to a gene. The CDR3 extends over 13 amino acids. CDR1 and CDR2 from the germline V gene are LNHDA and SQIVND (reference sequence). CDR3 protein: CASRLAGVETQYF. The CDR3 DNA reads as TGTGCCAGTCGGCTAGCGGGAGTGGAGACCCAGTACTTC.

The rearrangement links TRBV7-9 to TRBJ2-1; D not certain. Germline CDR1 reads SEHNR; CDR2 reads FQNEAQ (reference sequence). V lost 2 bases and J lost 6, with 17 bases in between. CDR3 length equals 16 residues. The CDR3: CASSLRGAWVTNEQFF. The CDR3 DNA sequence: TGTGCCAGCAGCTTACGAGGCGCTTGGGTGACCAATGAGCAGTTCTTC.

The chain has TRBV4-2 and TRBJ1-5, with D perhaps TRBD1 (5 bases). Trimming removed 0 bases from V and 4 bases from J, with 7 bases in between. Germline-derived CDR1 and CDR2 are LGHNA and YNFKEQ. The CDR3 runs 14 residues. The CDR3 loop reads CASSQDRGNQPQHF. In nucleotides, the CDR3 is TGTGCCAGCAGCCAAGATCGGGGGAATCAGCCCCAGCATTTT.

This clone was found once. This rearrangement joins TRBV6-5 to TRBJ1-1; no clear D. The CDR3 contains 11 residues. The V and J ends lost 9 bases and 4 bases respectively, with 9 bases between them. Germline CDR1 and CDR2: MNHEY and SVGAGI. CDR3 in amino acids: CASLSGTEAFF. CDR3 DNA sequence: TGTGCCAGTCTGAGTGGCACTGAAGCTTTCTTT.

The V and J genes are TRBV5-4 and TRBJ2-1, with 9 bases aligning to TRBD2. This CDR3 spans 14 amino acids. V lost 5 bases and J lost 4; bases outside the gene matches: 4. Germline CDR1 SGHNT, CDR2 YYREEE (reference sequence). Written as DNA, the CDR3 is TGTGCCAGCAGTTATCTAGCGGGATACAATGAGCAGTTCTTC. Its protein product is CASSYLAGYNEQFF.

The CDR3 DNA reads TGTGCCAGCAGCGCAGACAGGGGGCCGTCCAATGAGCAGTTCTTC. Translated, it gives CASSADRGPSNEQFF. The genes are TRBV6-1 and TRBJ2-1; TRBD1 aligns across 10 bases. Germline V gene data show CDR1 as MNHNS and CDR2 as SASEGT. With V trimmed by 6 bases and J by 6 bases, 8 bases remained unmatched. The CDR3 contains 15 residues.

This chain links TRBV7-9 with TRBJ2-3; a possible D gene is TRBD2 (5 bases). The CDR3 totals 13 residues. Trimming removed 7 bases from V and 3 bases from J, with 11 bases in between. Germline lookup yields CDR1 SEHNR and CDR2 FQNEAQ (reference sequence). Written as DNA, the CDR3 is TGTGCCAGCAACCCCCGCGGGACAGATACGCAGTATTTT. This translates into CASNPRGTDTQYF.

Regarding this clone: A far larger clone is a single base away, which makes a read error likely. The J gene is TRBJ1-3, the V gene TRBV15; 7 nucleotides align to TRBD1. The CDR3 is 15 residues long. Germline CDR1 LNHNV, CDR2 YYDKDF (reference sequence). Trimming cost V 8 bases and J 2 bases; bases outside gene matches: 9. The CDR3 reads CATGTDRAAGNTIYF. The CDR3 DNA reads TGTGCCACCGGCACAGACAGGGCGGCTGGAAACACCATATATTTT.

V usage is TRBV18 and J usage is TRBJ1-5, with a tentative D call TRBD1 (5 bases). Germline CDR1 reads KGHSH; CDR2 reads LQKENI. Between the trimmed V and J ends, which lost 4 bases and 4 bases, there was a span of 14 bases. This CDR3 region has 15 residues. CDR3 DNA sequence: TGTGCCAGCTCACGGACAATCGCTGGGAATCAGCCCCAGCATTTT. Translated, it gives CASSRTIAGNQPQHF.

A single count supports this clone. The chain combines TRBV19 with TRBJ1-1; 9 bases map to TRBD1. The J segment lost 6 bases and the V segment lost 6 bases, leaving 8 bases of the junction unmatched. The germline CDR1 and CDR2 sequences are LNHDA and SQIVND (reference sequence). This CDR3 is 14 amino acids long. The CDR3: CASSRDRELAEAFF. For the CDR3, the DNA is TGTGCCAGTAGCAGGGACAGGGAACTAGCTGAAGCTTTCTTT.